This T cell receptor beta chain derives from a study of PD-L1 blockade in urothelial cancer. Using immunoSEQ multiplex PCR, the repertoire was profiled, and TCRdb retains in-frame clones only, with some absent. Of roughly 24,000 clones in the sample, about 86% are singletons; the top ten hold approximately 31%. J gave up 0 bases and V 6 bases, and 4 bases lay outside the gene matches. In germline, CDR1 is SQVTM, CDR2 ANQGSEA. The CDR3 length is 13 residues. The sequencing used PBMCs, collected around atezolizumab (anti-PD-L1) treatment. The chain carries TRBV29-1 and TRBJ2-7; 8 nucleotides match TRBD2. The origin of this receptor is a man aged 55 to 70 with urothelial cancer. CDR3 residues: CSVGGGSSYEQYF. The CDR3 nucleotides are TGCAGCGTAGGCGGGGGGAGCTCCTACGAGCAGTACTTC.